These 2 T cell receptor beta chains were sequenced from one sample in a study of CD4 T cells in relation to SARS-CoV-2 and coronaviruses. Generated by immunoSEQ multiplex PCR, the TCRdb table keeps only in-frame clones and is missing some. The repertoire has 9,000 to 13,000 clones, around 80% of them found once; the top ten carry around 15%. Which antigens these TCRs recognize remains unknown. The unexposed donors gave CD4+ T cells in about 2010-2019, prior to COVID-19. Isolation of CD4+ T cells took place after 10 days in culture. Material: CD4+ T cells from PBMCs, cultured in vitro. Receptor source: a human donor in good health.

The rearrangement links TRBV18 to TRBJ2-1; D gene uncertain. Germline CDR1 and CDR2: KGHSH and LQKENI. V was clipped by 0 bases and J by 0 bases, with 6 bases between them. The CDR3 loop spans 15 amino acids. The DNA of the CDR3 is TGTGCCAGCTCACCACCCTTAAGCTCCTACAATGAGCAGTTCTTC. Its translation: CASSPPLSSYNEQFF.

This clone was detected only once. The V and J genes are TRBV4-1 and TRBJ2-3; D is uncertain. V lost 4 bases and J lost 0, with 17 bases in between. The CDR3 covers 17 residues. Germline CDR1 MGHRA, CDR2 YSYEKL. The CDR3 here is CASSPKGNLPSTDTQYF. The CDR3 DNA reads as TGCGCCAGCAGCCCAAAAGGGAACCTCCCTAGCACAGATACGCAGTATTTT.